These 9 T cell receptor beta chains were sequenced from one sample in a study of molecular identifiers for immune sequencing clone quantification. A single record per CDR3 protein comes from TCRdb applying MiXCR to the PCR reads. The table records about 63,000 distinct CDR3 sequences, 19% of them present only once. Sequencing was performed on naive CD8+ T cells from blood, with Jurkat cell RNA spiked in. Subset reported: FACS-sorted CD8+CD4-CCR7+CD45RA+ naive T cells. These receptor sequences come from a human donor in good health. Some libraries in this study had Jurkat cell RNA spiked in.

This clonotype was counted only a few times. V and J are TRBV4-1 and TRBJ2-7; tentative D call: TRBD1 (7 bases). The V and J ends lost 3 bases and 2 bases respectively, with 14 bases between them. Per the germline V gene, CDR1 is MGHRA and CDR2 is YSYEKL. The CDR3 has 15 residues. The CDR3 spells CASSQRDSLTYEQYF. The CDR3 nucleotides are TGCGCCAGCAGCCAGCGGGACAGCCTAACCTACGAGCAGTACTTC.

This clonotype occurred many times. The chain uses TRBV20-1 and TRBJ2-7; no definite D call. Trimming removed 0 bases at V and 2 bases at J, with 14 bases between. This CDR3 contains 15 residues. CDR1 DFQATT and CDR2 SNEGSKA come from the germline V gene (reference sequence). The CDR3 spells CSARDPASSAYEQYF. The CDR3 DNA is TGCAGTGCTAGAGATCCGGCAAGCTCGGCCTACGAGCAGTACTTC.

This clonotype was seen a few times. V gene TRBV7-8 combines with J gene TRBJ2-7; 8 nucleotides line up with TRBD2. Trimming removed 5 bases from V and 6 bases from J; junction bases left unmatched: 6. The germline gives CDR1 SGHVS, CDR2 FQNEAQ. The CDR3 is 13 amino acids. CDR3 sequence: CASSTRLAGEQYF. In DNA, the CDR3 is TGTGCCAGCAGCACAAGGCTAGCGGGCGAGCAGTACTTC.

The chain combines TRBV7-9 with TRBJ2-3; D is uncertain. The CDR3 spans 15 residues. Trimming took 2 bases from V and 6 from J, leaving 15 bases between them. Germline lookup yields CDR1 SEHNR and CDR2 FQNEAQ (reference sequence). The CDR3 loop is CASSLLAPEQDTQYF. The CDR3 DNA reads TGTGCCAGCAGCTTATTAGCCCCGGAGCAGGATACGCAGTATTTT.

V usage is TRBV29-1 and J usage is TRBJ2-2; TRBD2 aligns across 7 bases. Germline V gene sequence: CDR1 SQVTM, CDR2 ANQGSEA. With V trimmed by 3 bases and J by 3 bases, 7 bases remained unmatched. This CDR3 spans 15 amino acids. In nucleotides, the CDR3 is TGCAGCGTTGAGGGGTTGGGGAGGGACACCGGGGAGCTGTTTTTT. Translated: CSVEGLGRDTGELFF.

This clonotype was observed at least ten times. The CDR3 region has the DNA TGTGCCAGCAGTTTCGGGAACACTGAAGCTTTCTTT. Encoded protein: CASSFGNTEAFF. The chain recombines TRBV7-9 with TRBJ1-1; no clear D gene. This CDR3 contains 12 residues. V was cut by 6 bases and J by 1 base, with 6 bases left in between. Per the germline V gene, CDR1 is SEHNR and CDR2 is FQNEAQ (reference sequence).

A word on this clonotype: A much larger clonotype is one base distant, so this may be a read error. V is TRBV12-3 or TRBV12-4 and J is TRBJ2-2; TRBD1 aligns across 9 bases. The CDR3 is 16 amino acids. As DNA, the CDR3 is TGTGCCAGCAGCCCAACACAGGGGGCGAACACCGGGGGGCTGTTTTTT. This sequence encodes CASSPTQGANTGGLFF.

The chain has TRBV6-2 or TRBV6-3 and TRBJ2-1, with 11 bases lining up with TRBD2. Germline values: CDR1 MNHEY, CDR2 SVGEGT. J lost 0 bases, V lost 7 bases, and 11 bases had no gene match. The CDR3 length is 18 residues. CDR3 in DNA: TGTGCCAGCATCCGAGGACTAGCGGGCGAGAGCTCCTACAATGAGCAGTTCTTC. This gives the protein CASIRGLAGESSYNEQFF.

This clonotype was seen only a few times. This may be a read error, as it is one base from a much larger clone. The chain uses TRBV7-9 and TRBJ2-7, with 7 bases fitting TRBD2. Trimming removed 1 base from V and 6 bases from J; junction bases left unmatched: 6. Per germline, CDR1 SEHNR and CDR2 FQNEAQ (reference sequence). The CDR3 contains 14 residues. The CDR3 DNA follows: TGTGCCAGCAGCTTAGGCGGGAGCCAACGCGAGCAGTACTTC. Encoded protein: CASSLGGSQREQYF.